Presented here are 17 T cell receptor beta chains from one specimen sequenced in a study of T cell responses to AZD1222 COVID-19 vaccine. The protocol was immunoSEQ multiplex PCR, while the TCRdb copy is restricted to in-frame clones and leaves out a portion. The data contain just under 150,000 clones, roughly 87% of them seen just once; the ten biggest clones take up around 1.7%. Specimen: peripheral blood, collected 28 days after the second AZD1222 dose. The receptor set was obtained from an adult who received the AZD1222 COVID-19 vaccine.

The rearrangement uses TRBV19 and TRBJ1-5, with TRBD1 matching 10 bases. Germline V gene sequence: CDR1 LNHDA, CDR2 SQIVND (reference sequence). This CDR3 has 16 amino acids. Losses at the gene ends were 5 bases for V and 2 bases for J; bases not matched to a gene: 6. CDR3: CASSLGTGAGNQPQHF. For the CDR3, the DNA is TGTGCCAGTAGTCTAGGGACAGGGGCTGGCAATCAGCCCCAGCATTTT.

The chain employs TRBV6-1 and TRBJ2-3; 8 bases agree with TRBD2. The V segment lost 3 bases and the J segment 6 bases; nucleotides outside the gene matches: 8. From germline, CDR1 is MNHNS and CDR2 SASEGT. The CDR3 totals 15 residues. The CDR3 DNA is TGTGCCAGCAGTGACCGAGCGGGAGTCTCGGATACGCAGTATTTT. This codes for CASSDRAGVSDTQYF.

V usage is TRBV6-2 or TRBV6-3 and J usage is TRBJ2-5, with D perhaps TRBD1 or TRBD2 (5 bases each). The CDR3 is made up of 13 amino acids. The V gene's germline CDR1 is MNHEY and CDR2 SVGEGT. V was cut by 6 bases and J by 5 bases, with 13 bases left in between. CDR3 protein: CASSPRDRETQYF. As DNA, the CDR3 is TGTGCCAGCAGCCCACGGGACCGGGAGACCCAGTACTTC.

The rearrangement uses TRBV6-2 or TRBV6-3 and TRBJ1-1; D gene ambiguous. Trimming took 2 bases from V and 5 from J, leaving 9 bases between them. Germline V gene sequence: CDR1 MNHEY, CDR2 SVGEGT. The CDR3 is 13 amino acids. CDR3 loop: CASSYVGVTEAFF. The CDR3 DNA sequence: TGTGCCAGCAGTTACGTTGGGGTAACTGAAGCTTTCTTT.

V and J are TRBV14 and TRBJ2-2; TRBD2 agrees at 10 bases. Germline V gene sequence: CDR1 SGHDN, CDR2 FVKESK. The CDR3 extends over 18 amino acids. The ends lost 0 bases at V and 4 bases at J; junction bases unmatched: 8. As DNA, the CDR3 is TGTGCCAGCAGCCAAGATTTTGGACTAGCGGCGAGCACCGGGGAGCTGTTTTTT. It translates to CASSQDFGLAASTGELFF. Full variable domain (rest looked up from reference TRBV14 and TRBJ2-2): EAGVTQFPSHSVIEKGQTVTLRCDPISGHDNLYWYRRVMGKEIKFLLHFVKESKQDESGMPNNRFLAERTGGTYSTLKVQPAELEDSGVYFCASSQDFGLAASTGELFFGEGSRLTVL.

The chain joins TRBV7-8 to TRBJ2-5; 7 bases are a match to TRBD2. With 2 bases clipped from V and 4 bases from J, the junction kept 7 bases outside the gene matches. This CDR3 has 15 amino acids. CDR1 is SGHVS, CDR2 FQNEAQ, per germline. DNA for the CDR3: TGTGCCAGCAGCTTATGGCGGGAGAAGGGAGAGACCCAGTACTTC. Its translation is CASSLWREKGETQYF.

This clone was seen once. V is TRBV29-1 and J is TRBJ1-2, with 7 positions matching TRBD1. The J segment lost 4 bases and the V segment lost 7 bases, leaving 6 bases of the junction unmatched. The V gene's germline CDR1 is SQVTM and CDR2 ANQGSEA. The CDR3 is made up of 12 amino acids. CDR3 loop: CSGGTAGYGYTF. The CDR3 region has the DNA TGCAGCGGAGGGACAGCAGGCTATGGCTACACCTTC. The whole variable domain, remainder taken from reference TRBV29-1 and TRBJ1-2, is SAVISQKPSRDICQRGTSLTIQCQVDSQVTMMFWYRQQPGQSLTLIATANQGSEATYESGFVIDKFPISRPNLTFSTLTVSNMSPEDSSIYLCSGGTAGYGYTFGSGTRLTVV.

The V call is TRBV4-3, the J call TRBJ2-1, with D maybe TRBD2 (6 bases). Germline CDR1 and CDR2: LGHNA and YSLEER. This CDR3 spans 17 amino acids. Trimming took off 1 base at V and 9 bases at J, with 22 bases between the two ends. The CDR3 DNA is TGCGCCAGCAGCCAAGGGGGGACTGGCCGAGAGGTACGTGAGCAGTTCTTC. The encoded protein is CASSQGGTGREVREQFF.

This clone has just one count. The chain recombines TRBV18 with TRBJ2-3; D is perhaps TRBD2 (7 bases). V was shortened by 2 bases and J by 0 bases, with 21 bases between the two germline ends. The CDR3 runs 19 residues. Germline lookup yields CDR1 KGHSH and CDR2 LQKENI. The CDR3 here is CASSPFGGGGSISTDTQYF. The CDR3 nucleotides read TGTGCCAGCTCACCATTTGGTGGGGGCGGGAGTATCAGCACAGATACGCAGTATTTT.

This clone occurred once. This chain uses TRBV7-2 with TRBJ1-1; TRBD1 aligns across 7 bases. The CDR3 totals 15 residues. Trimming cost V 0 bases and J 5 bases; bases outside gene matches: 6. The germline V gene has CDR1 SGHTA and CDR2 FQGNSA. CDR3: CASSLATGVRTEAFF. The DNA for the CDR3 is TGTGCCAGCAGCTTAGCCACAGGGGTTAGGACTGAAGCTTTCTTT.

This chain links TRBV29-1 with TRBJ1-1, with 9 bases identical to TRBD1. Germline lookup yields CDR1 SQVTM and CDR2 ANQGSEA. The CDR3 totals 12 residues. The ends lost 7 bases at V and 3 bases at J; junction bases unmatched: 3. CDR3 in amino acids: CSATGGYTEAFF. In DNA form, the CDR3 reads TGCAGCGCCACAGGGGGCTACACTGAAGCTTTCTTT.

V is TRBV29-1 and J is TRBJ2-7, with D tentatively TRBD1 or TRBD2 (5 bases each). Germline V CDR1 and CDR2: SQVTM, ANQGSEA. V was trimmed by 3 bases and J by 0 bases, leaving 12 bases between them. The CDR3 is made up of 14 amino acids. Here the CDR3 reads CSVEGWGSSYEQYF. Written as DNA, the CDR3 is TGCAGCGTTGAGGGGTGGGGGAGCTCCTACGAGCAGTACTTC.

The chain joins TRBV6-2 or TRBV6-3 to TRBJ2-2; 8 positions match TRBD1. V dropped 0 bases and J dropped 7; count of bases not matched to a gene: 7. Germline V gene sequence: CDR1 MNHEY, CDR2 SVGEGT. This CDR3 is built from 16 residues. CDR3 in amino acids: CASSYSTGGLRGELFF. In DNA, the CDR3 is TGTGCCAGCAGTTACTCCACAGGGGGACTTCGCGGGGAGCTGTTTTTT.

This chain links TRBV18 with TRBJ1-4; 11 nucleotides align to TRBD1. The V segment lost 1 base and the J segment 8 bases; nucleotides outside the gene matches: 3. CDR1 and CDR2 (germline): KGHSH, LQKENI. The length of the CDR3 is 15 residues. The chain's CDR3 is CASSPRRDRGEKLFF. The DNA of the CDR3 is TGTGCCAGCTCACCACGCCGGGACAGGGGGGAAAAACTGTTTTTT.

CDR3 DNA: TGTGCCAGCAGCTCCCGAGACAGGTCGAATTCACCCCTCCACTTT. Protein product: CASSSRDRSNSPLHF. This chain uses TRBV11-3 with TRBJ1-6, with TRBD1 as a possible D gene (6 bases). In germline, CDR1 is SGHNT, CDR2 YENEEA. V was trimmed by 4 bases and J by 7 bases, leaving 14 bases between them. The CDR3 extends over 15 amino acids.

The chain combines TRBV19 with TRBJ1-6; the D is unclear. The germline gives CDR1 LNHDA, CDR2 SQIVND (reference sequence). Trimming stripped 3 bases from V and 7 bases from J, with 13 bases between. CDR3 length: 15 amino acids. The CDR3: CASSITDRLNSPLHF. The CDR3 bases are TGTGCCAGTAGTATCACGGACCGCCTAAATTCACCCCTCCACTTT. The full variable domain, its missing parts supplied by reference TRBV19 and TRBJ1-6, is DGGITQSPKYLFRKEGQNVTLSCEQNLNHDAMYWYRQDPGQGLRLIYYSQIVNDFQKGDIAEGYSVSREKKESFPLTVTSAQKNPTAFYLCASSITDRLNSPLHFGNGTRLTVT.

The J gene is TRBJ2-2, the V gene TRBV5-1, with 8 bases identical to TRBD2. The V segment lost 4 bases and the J segment 7 bases; nucleotides outside the gene matches: 6. The CDR3 is made up of 14 amino acids. Germline CDR1 SGHRS, CDR2 YFSETQ. In DNA, the CDR3 is TGCGCCAGCAGCCCGGGACTAGGCGTCGGGGAGCTGTTTTTT. Protein: CASSPGLGVGELFF.